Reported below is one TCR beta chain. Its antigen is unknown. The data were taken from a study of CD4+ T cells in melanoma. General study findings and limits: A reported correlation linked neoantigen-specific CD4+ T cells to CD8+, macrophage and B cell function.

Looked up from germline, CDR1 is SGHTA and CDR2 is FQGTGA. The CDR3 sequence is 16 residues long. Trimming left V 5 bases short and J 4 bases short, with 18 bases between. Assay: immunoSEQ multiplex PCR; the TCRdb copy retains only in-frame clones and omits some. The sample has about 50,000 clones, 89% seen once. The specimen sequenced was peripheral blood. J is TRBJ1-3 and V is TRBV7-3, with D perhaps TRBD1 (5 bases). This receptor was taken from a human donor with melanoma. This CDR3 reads CASSPGGSRLGNTIYF. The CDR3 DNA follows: TGTGCCAGCAGCCCCGGGGGGTCCCGCCTGGGAAACACCATATATTTT.